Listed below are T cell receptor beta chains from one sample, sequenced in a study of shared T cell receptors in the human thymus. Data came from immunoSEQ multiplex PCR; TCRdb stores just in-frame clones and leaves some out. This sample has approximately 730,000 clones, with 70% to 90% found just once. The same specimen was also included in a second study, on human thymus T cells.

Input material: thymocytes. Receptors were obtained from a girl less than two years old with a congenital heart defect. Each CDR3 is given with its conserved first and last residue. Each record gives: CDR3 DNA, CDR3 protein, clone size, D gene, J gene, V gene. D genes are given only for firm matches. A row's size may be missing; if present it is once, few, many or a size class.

TGTGCCACCAGCAGAGATGTCGGGGAATCAAGGACAGGGAAGCCCTATGGCTACACCTTC	CATSRDVGESRTGKPYGYTF	.	TRBD1	TRBJ1-2	TRBV15
TGTGCCAGCGGACTTACAGGGGAAAGAACTGAAGCTTTCTTT	CASGLTGERTEAFF	.	TRBD1	TRBJ1-1	TRBV2
TGTGCCAGCACCACCGCACCGGGACAGGGGGCTTACGAGCAGTACTTC	CASTTAPGQGAYEQYF	.	TRBD1	TRBJ2-7	TRBV7-6
TGTGCCAGCAGCCCATTCGGGGTCTCACCCCTCCACTTT	CASSPFGVSPLHF	.	.	TRBJ1-6	TRBV11-2
TGTGCCAGCAGTGAAGGGCCGGGGGAGGACCCCTCTCTTTCTTCCCAGCATTTT	CASSEGPGEDPSLSSQHF	.	.	TRBJ1-5	TRBV6-1
TGTGCCAGCAGCCTCGGGCAGGGAGGGGATAACTATGGCTACACCTTC	CASSLGQGGDNYGYTF	.	.	TRBJ1-2	TRBV14
TGTGCCAGCAGGCTACAGGGGGCGCAGGTCTATGGCTACACCTTC	CASRLQGAQVYGYTF	.	TRBD1	TRBJ1-2	TRBV28
TGTGCCAGCAGTTACGAGTGGACAGGGTTTACAGATACGCAGTATTTT	CASSYEWTGFTDTQYF	.	TRBD1	TRBJ2-3	TRBV6-5
TGCGCCAGCAGCCAAGTAACAGGGGACAATCAGCCCCAGCATTTT	CASSQVTGDNQPQHF	.	TRBD1	TRBJ1-5	TRBV4-1
TGTGCCAGCAGCCCAACAGGGGCCCCCTACGAGCAGTACTTC	CASSPTGAPYEQYF	.	TRBD1	TRBJ2-7	TRBV7-9
TGTGCCAGCAGCTTAGGGGGACAGGGCCGGCCCTATGGCTACACCTTC	CASSLGGQGRPYGYTF	.	TRBD1	TRBJ1-2	TRBV11-2
TGTGCCAGCAGTTTAACGGGGGGGCGGAAGCAGTACTTC	CASSLTGGRKQYF	once	TRBD2	TRBJ2-7	TRBV28
TGTGCCAGCAGTGAAGGGCGGTTCTATGGCTACACCTTC	CASSEGRFYGYTF	.	.	TRBJ1-2	TRBV6-1
TGTGCTAGTGGTTCTACCCCTTCGACTAACTATGGCTACACCTTC	CASGSTPSTNYGYTF	.	.	TRBJ1-2	TRBV12-5
TGTGCCAGCAGCGTAGACGCAGCGGGGACTAGCGGGGGCCCCCGCTCCTACAATGAGCAGTTCTTC	CASSVDAAGTSGGPRSYNEQFF	.	TRBD2	TRBJ2-1	TRBV9
TGTGCCAGCAGTTTCCCTGAAGGGACTATTAGATCGACGCAAGAGACCCAGTACTTC	CASSFPEGTIRSTQETQYF	.	TRBD2	TRBJ2-5	TRBV2
TGTGCCAGCAGTAGAGCCCCCAAACTACGGCAGTACTTC	CASSRAPKLRQYF	.	.	TRBJ2-7	TRBV27
TGTGCCAGCAGCTTACAGCGGGGCACAGATACGCAGTATTTT	CASSLQRGTDTQYF	.	.	TRBJ2-3	TRBV7-6